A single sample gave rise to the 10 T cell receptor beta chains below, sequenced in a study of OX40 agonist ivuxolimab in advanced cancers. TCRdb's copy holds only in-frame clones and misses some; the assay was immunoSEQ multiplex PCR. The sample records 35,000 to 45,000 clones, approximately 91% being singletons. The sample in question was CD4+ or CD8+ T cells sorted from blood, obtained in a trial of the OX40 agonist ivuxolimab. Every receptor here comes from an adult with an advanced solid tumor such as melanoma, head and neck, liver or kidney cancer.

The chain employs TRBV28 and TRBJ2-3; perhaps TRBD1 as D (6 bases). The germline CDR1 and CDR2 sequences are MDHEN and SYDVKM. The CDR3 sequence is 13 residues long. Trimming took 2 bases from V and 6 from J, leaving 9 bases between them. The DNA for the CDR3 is TGTGCCAGCAGTTTACTTCAGGGGGATACGCAGTATTTT. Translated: CASSLLQGDTQYF.

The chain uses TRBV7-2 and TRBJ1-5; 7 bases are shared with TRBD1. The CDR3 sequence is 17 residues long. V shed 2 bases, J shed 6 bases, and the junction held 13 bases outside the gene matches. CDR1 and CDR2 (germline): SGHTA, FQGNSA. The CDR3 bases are TGTGCCAGCAGCTTAAACCCACAGGGGACTTGGGGTCAGCCCCAGCATTTT. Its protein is CASSLNPQGTWGQPQHF.

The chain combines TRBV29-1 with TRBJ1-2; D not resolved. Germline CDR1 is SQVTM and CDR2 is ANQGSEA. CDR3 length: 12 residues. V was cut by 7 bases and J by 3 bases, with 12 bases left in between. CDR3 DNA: TGCAGCGCTTCGGGGAGGGACTATGGCTACACCTTC. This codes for CSASGRDYGYTF.

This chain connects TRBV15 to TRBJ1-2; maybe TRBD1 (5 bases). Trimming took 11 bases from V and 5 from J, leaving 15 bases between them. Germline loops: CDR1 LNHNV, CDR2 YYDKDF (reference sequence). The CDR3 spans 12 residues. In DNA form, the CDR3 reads TGTGCCTCGTCTGACTCAGGGTATGGCTACACCTTC. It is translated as CASSDSGYGYTF.

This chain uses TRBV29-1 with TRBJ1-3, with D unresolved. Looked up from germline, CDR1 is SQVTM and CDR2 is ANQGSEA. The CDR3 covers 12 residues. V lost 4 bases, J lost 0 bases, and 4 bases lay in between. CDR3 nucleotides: TGCAGCGTTGTCTTCTCTGGAAACACCATATATTTT. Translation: CSVVFSGNTIYF.

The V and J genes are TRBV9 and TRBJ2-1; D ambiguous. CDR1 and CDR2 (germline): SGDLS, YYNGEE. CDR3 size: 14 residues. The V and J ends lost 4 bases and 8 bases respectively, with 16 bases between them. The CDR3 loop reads CASSPLGSFDEQFF. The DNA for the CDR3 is TGTGCCAGCAGCCCTCTCGGTAGCTTCGATGAGCAGTTCTTC.

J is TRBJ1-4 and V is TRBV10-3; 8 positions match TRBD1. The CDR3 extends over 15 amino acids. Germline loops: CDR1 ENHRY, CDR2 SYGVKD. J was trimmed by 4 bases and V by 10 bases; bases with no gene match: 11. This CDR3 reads CATKDRESDNEKLFF. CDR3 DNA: TGTGCCACCAAGGACAGGGAGTCTGATAATGAAAAACTGTTTTTT.

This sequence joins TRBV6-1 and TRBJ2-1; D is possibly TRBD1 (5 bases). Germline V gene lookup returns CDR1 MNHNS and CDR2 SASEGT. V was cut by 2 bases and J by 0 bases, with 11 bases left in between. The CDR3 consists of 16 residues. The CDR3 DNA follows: TGTGCCAGCAGTGAACCGACAGCGCCCTCCTACAATGAGCAGTTCTTC. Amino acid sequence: CASSEPTAPSYNEQFF.

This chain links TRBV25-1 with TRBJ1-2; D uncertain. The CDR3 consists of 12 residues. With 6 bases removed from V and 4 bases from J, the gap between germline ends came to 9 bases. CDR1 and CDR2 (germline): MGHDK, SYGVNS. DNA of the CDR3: TGTGCCAGCAGCCTAGGCCGCTATGGCTACACCTTC. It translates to CASSLGRYGYTF.

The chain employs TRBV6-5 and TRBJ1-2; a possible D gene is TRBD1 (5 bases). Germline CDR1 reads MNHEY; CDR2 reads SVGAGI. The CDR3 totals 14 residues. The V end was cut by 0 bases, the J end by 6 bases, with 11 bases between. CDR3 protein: CASSYSRGGNGYTF. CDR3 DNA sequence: TGTGCCAGCAGTTACTCAAGGGGCGGAAATGGCTACACCTTC.